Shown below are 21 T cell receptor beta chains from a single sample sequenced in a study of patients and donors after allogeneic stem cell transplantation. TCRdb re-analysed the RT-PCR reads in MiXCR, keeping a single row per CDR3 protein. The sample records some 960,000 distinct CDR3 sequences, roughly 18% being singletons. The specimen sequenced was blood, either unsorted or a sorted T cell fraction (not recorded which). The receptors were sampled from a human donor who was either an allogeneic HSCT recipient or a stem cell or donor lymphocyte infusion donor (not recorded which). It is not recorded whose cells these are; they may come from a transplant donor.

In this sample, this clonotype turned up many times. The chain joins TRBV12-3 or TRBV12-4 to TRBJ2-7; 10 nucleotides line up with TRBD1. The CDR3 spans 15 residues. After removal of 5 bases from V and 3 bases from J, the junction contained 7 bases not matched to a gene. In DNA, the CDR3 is TGTGCCAGCAGTCCCCCCGGGACAGGGGTCTACGAGCAGTACTTC. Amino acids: CASSPPGTGVYEQYF.

This chain's CDR3 is CASSRYMNTGELFF. CDR3 coding DNA: TGTGCCAGCAGCCGCTACATGAACACCGGGGAGCTGTTTTTT. V gene TRBV3-1 combines with J gene TRBJ2-2; no clear D gene. The CDR3 is 14 residues long. CDR1 LGHDT and CDR2 YNNKEL come from the germline V gene (reference sequence). Trimming cost V 4 bases and J 1 base, with 7 bases left between them.

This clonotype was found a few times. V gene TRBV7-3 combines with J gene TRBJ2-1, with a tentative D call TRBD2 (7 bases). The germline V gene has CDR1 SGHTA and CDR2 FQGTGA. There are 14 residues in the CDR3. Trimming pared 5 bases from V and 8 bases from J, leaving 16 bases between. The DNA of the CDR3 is TGTGCCAGCAGCCTCATGGGGGGGCTTGATGAGCAGTTCTTC. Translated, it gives CASSLMGGLDEQFF.

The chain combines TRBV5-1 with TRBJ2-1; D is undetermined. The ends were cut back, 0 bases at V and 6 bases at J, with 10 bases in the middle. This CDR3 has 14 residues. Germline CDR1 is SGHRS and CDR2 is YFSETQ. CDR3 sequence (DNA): TGCGCCAGCAGCTTGGGGACGACGTTCAATGAGCAGTTCTTC. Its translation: CASSLGTTFNEQFF.

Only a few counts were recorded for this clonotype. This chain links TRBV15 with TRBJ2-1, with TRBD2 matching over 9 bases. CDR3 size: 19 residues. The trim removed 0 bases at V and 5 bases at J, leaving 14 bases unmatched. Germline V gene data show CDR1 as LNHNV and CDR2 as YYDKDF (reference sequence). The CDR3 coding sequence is TGTGCCACCAGCAGAGATAAGGGGACCGAGCGGGAGGCCCACAATGAGCAGTTCTTC. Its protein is CATSRDKGTEREAHNEQFF. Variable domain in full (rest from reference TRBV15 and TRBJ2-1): DAMVIQNPRYQVTQFGKPVTLSCSQTLNHNVMYWYQQKSSQAPKLLFHYYDKDFNNEADTPDNFQSRRPNTSFCFLDIRSPGLGDTAMYLCATSRDKGTEREAHNEQFFGPGTRLTVL.

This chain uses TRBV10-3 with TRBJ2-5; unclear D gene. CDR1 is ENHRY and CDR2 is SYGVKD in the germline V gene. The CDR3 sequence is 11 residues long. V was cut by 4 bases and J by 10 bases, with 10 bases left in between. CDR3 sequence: CAISGGDGQYF. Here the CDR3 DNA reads TGTGCCATCAGTGGGGGTGATGGCCAGTACTTC.

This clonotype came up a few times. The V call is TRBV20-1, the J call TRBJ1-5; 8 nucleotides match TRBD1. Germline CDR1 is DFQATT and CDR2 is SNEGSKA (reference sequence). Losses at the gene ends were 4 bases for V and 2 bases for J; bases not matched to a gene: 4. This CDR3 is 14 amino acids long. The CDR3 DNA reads TGCAGTGCTACAGGGGGCTACGGCAATCAGCCCCAGCATTTT. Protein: CSATGGYGNQPQHF.

The CDR3: CASSQNIAVGNEQFF. As DNA, the CDR3 is TGTGCCAGCAGCCAAAATATAGCAGTGGGCAATGAGCAGTTCTTC. The J gene is TRBJ2-1, the V gene TRBV3-1; no definite D call. Germline values: CDR1 LGHDT, CDR2 YNNKEL (reference sequence). CDR3 length: 15 residues. V dropped 2 bases and J dropped 6 bases, with 14 bases sitting between them.

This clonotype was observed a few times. The CDR3: CASSSKRSGGLSDTQYF. As DNA, the CDR3 is TGCGCCAGCAGCTCCAAGCGCAGCGGGGGCCTATCAGATACGCAGTATTTT. V gene TRBV5-1 combines with J gene TRBJ2-3; 8 bases are a match to TRBD2. V lost 3 bases and J lost 4; bases outside the gene matches: 13. The CDR3 has 17 residues. Germline values: CDR1 SGHRS, CDR2 YFSETQ.

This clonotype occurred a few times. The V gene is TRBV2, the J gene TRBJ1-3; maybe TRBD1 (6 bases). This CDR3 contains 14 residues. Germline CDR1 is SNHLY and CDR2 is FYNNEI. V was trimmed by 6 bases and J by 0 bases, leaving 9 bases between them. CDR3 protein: CASRTGNSGNTIYF. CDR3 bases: TGTGCCAGCAGAACAGGGAACTCTGGAAACACCATATATTTT.

This CDR3 is CASSLGGYDTEAFF. The CDR3 DNA follows: TGTGCCAGCAGCTTAGGGGGGTATGACACTGAAGCTTTCTTT. The chain is built from TRBV7-2 and TRBJ1-1, with a possible D match to TRBD1 (5 bases). This CDR3 comprises 14 residues. CDR1 is SGHTA, CDR2 FQGNSA, per germline. V gave up 1 base and J gave up 3 bases, with 9 bases separating them.

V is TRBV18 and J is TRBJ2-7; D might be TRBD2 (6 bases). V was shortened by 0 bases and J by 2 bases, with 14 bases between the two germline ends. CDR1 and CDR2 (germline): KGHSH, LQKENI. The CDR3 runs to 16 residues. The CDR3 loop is CASSPPEGGDTYEQYF. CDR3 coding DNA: TGTGCCAGCTCACCACCGGAGGGCGGGGATACCTACGAGCAGTACTTC.

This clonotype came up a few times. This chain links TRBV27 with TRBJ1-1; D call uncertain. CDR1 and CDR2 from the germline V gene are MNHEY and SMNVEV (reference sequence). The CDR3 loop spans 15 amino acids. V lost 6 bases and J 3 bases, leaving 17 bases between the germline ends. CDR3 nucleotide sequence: TGTGCCAGCAGAAGGTTTCACAGAATGTACACTGAAGCTTTCTTT. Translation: CASRRFHRMYTEAFF.

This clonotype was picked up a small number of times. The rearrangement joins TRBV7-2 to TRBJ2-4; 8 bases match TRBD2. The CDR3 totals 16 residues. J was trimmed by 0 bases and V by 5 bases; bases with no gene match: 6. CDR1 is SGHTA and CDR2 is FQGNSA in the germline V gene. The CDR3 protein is CASSILAGLAKNIQYF. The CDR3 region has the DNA TGTGCCAGCAGCATCTTAGCGGGATTAGCCAAAAACATTCAGTACTTC. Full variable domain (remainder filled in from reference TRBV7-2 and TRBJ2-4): GAGVSQSPSNKVTEKGKDVELRCDPISGHTALYWYRQSLGQGLEFLIYFQGNSAPDKSGLPSDRFSAERTGGSVSTLTIQRTQQEDSAVYLCASSILAGLAKNIQYFGAGTRLSVL.

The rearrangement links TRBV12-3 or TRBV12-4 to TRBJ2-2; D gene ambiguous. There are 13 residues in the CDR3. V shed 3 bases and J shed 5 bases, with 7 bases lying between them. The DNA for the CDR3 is TGTGCCAGCAGTTTGATGAAGACCGGGGAGCTGTTTTTT. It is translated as CASSLMKTGELFF.

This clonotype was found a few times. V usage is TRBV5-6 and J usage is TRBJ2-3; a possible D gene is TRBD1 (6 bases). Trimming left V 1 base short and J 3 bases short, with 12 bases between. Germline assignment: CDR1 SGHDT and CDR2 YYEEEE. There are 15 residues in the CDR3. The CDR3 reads CASSLSLRGTDTQYF. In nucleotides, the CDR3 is TGTGCCAGCAGCTTGTCTCTCAGGGGAACAGATACGCAGTATTTT. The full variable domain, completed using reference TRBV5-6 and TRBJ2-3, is DAGVTQSPTHLIKTRGQQVTLRCSPKSGHDTVSWYQQALGQGPQFIFQYYEEEERQRGNFPDRFSGHQFPNYSSELNVNALLLGDSALYLCASSLSLRGTDTQYFGPGTRLTVL.

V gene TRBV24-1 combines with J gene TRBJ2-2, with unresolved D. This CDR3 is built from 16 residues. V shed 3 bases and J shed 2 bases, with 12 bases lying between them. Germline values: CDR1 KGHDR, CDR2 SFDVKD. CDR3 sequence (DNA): TGTGCCACCAGTGATAAGGGTCGCCGCAACACCGGGGAGCTGTTTTTT. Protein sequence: CATSDKGRRNTGELFF.

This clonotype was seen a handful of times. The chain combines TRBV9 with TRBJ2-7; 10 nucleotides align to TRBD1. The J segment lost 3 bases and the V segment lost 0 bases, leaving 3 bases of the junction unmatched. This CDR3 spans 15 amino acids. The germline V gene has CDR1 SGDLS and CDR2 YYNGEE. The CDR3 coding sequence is TGTGCCAGCAGCGTAGGGGGACAGGGGTTCTACGAGCAGTACTTC. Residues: CASSVGGQGFYEQYF.

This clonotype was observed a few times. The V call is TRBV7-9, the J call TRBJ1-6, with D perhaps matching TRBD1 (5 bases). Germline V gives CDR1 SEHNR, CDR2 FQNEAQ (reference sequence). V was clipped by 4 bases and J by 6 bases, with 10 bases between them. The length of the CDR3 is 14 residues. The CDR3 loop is CASSWGRLNSPLHF. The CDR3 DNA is TGTGCCAGCAGCTGGGGACGGCTTAATTCACCCCTCCACTTT.

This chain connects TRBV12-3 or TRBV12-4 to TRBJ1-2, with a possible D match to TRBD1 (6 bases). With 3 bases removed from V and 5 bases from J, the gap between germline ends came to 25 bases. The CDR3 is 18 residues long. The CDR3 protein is CASSLILQGTQVRYGYTF. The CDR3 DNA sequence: TGTGCCAGCAGTTTGATTCTTCAGGGGACTCAGGTGCGGTATGGCTACACCTTC.

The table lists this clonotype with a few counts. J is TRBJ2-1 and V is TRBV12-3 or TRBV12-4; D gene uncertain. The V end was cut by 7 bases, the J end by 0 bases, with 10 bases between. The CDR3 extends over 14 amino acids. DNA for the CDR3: TGTGCCAGCACCCTCTACAGCTCCTACAATGAGCAGTTCTTC. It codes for CASTLYSSYNEQFF.